This is a list of T cell receptor beta chains from one sample in a study of blood T cell repertoires in COVID-19. This table comes from immunoSEQ multiplex PCR, and its TCRdb copy is limited to in-frame clones, with some not included. The data contain approximately 52,000 clones, roughly 80% of them seen just once; the ten biggest clones take up 13%. Material for sequencing was peripheral blood. These receptors all come from a woman aged 80 or older with acute or convalescent COVID-19. Each CDR3 is given with its conserved first and last residue. D genes are given only for firm matches. Only some rows state a clone size, as once, few, many or a class for expanded clones.

v_call	j_call	clone_size	d_call	cdr3_aa	cdr3_nt
TRBV5-1	TRBJ1-6	NA	NA	CASSLGSTNYNSPLHF	TGCGCCAGCAGCTTGGGTTCTACCAATTATAATTCACCCCTCCACTTT
TRBV6-5	TRBJ2-7	NA	TRBD1	CASRTGRRNVYEQYF	TGTGCCAGTCGGACAGGGCGGCGGAACGTCTACGAGCAGTACTTC
TRBV11-3	TRBJ1-2	NA	TRBD1	CASGDSEDGYTF	TGTGCCAGCGGGGACAGCGAGGATGGCTACACCTTC
TRBV11-2	TRBJ2-7	NA	TRBD1	CASSSTGGREQYF	TGTGCCAGCAGCTCGACAGGGGGCAGAGAGCAGTACTTC
TRBV10-3	TRBJ1-1	NA	NA	CAMNSGPGTEAFF	TGTGCCATGAACTCCGGCCCAGGGACTGAAGCTTTCTTT
TRBV6-1	TRBJ1-3	few	NA	CASSEQFNRVSGNTIYF	TGTGCCAGCAGTGAGCAGTTCAACAGGGTATCTGGAAACACCATATATTTT
TRBV5-1	TRBJ1-1	NA	NA	CASSWDSNTEAFF	TGCGCCAGCAGTTGGGACTCGAACACTGAAGCTTTCTTT
TRBV19	TRBJ1-4	NA	TRBD1	CASSQNRGEKLFF	TGTGCCAGTAGTCAGAACAGGGGTGAAAAACTGTTTTTT
TRBV5-4	TRBJ1-2	NA	NA	CASSSYPPEIYGYTF	TGTGCCAGCAGCTCATACCCACCAGAAATATATGGCTACACCTTC
TRBV13	TRBJ2-1	NA	NA	CASSIKQGYEQFF	TGTGCCAGCAGCATCAAACAGGGTTATGAGCAGTTCTTC
TRBV7-9	TRBJ1-4	NA	TRBD1	CASSSRDRRNGEKLFF	TGTGCCAGCAGCTCGCGGGACAGACGGAATGGAGAAAAACTGTTTTTT
TRBV3-1/TRBV3-2	TRBJ1-6	NA	NA	CASSPAGGRSPLHF	TGTGCCAGCAGCCCCGCGGGGGGCCGGTCACCCCTCCACTTT
TRBV6-6	TRBJ1-3	NA	NA	CASSYSRSISGNTIYF	TGTGCCAGCAGTTACTCGAGGAGTATCTCTGGAAACACCATATATTTT
TRBV29-1	TRBJ1-1	NA	NA	CSVGKGMNTEAFF	TGCAGCGTTGGAAAGGGGATGAACACTGAAGCTTTCTTT
TRBV13	TRBJ1-6	NA	TRBD1	CASSLGGTGVISPLHF	TGTGCCAGCAGCTTAGGGGGGACAGGGGTAATTTCACCCCTCCACTTT
TRBV19	TRBJ1-2	NA	NA	CASREGRYYGYTF	TGTGCCAGTCGAGAGGGGAGGTACTATGGCTACACCTTC
TRBV19	TRBJ2-3	NA	TRBD1	CASSSGQGMDTQYF	TGTGCCAGTAGTTCAGGACAGGGAATGGATACGCAGTATTTT
TRBV6-1	TRBJ2-7	NA	TRBD2	CASSESDGGLYEQYF	TGTGCCAGCAGTGAATCGGACGGGGGGTTGTACGAGCAGTACTTC
TRBV5-4	TRBJ1-4	NA	TRBD1	CASSTTGAMAEKLFF	TGTGCCAGCAGCACAACAGGGGCAATGGCCGAAAAACTGTTTTTT
TRBV2	TRBJ2-2	NA	TRBD2	CASSGTSPATGELFF	TGTGCCAGCAGTGGGACTAGCCCGGCCACCGGGGAGCTGTTTTTT
TRBV7-2	TRBJ2-5	NA	TRBD2	CASSLALLAGGGQETQYF	TGTGCCAGCAGCTTAGCGCTTCTAGCGGGGGGGGGACAAGAGACCCAGTACTTC
TRBV2	TRBJ2-1	NA	TRBD2	CASSELAGGPYEQFF	TGTGCCAGCAGTGAATTAGCGGGGGGGCCGTATGAGCAGTTCTTC
TRBV6-5	TRBJ2-7	NA	NA	CASSQVGDYEQYF	TGTGCCAGCAGCCAGGTGGGAGATTACGAGCAGTACTTC
TRBV20-1	TRBJ1-5	NA	NA	CSASLTGNQPQHF	TGCAGTGCTAGTTTAACGGGCAATCAGCCCCAGCATTTT
TRBV18	TRBJ1-2	few	NA	CASSPEANYGYTF	TGTGCCAGCTCACCAGAAGCAAACTATGGCTACACCTTC
TRBV5-4	TRBJ1-6	NA	NA	CASSFDRLNSPLHF	TGTGCCAGCAGCTTTGACAGGCTTAATTCACCCCTCCACTTT
TRBV19	TRBJ1-6	NA	NA	CASGDSYNSPLHF	TGTGCCAGTGGAGACTCCTATAATTCACCCCTCCACTTT